The 18 T cell receptor beta chains presented below share a single source sample, sequenced in a study of PD-1 blockade in classical Hodgkin lymphoma. Each patient's relapse followed autologous stem cell transplantation, and brentuximab vedotin exposure varied. Investigators obtained CD8+ T cells from thawed PBMCs by magnetic negative selection. TCRdb's copy holds only in-frame clones and misses some; the assay was immunoSEQ multiplex PCR. The profile shows about 8,200 clones, 86% of them singletons. Sequences were derived from CD8+ T cells from blood, sampled at baseline. These TCRs come from a human donor with classical Hodgkin lymphoma.

This chain connects TRBV27 to TRBJ2-7; 7 nucleotides align to TRBD2. This CDR3 is 15 amino acids long. Germline V gene data show CDR1 as MNHEY and CDR2 as SMNVEV (reference sequence). V shed 2 bases, J shed 4 bases, and the junction held 8 bases outside the gene matches. The DNA of the CDR3 is TGTGCCAGCAGTTTAGCGGGAGCTCGGGGGTACGAGCAGTACTTC. This gives the protein CASSLAGARGYEQYF.

The chain joins TRBV7-8 to TRBJ1-5; D perhaps matches TRBD1 (5 bases). With 5 bases removed from V and 6 bases from J, the gap between germline ends came to 17 bases. This CDR3 comprises 15 residues. Germline CDR1 is SGHVS and CDR2 is FQNEAQ. The CDR3 DNA is TGTGCCAGCAGCGCTTCGGGGGGTCGAGGTCAGCCCCAGCATTTT. This gives the protein CASSASGGRGQPQHF.

This chain uses TRBV27 with TRBJ2-3, with 13 bases fitting TRBD2. CDR3 size: 14 residues. J lost 2 bases, V lost 10 bases, and 3 bases had no gene match. In germline, CDR1 is MNHEY, CDR2 SMNVEV (reference sequence). The CDR3 here is CATGLAGATDTQYF. The CDR3 DNA is TGTGCCACTGGACTAGCGGGGGCCACAGATACGCAGTATTTT.

The rearrangement joins TRBV5-1 to TRBJ2-5, with 7 bases lining up with TRBD1. The closer fit of TRBJ2-7 to the DNA end suggests the J call may be wrong. The length of the CDR3 is 14 residues. The germline gives CDR1 SGHRS, CDR2 YFSETQ. CDR3 sequence: CASSLVPTGNEQYF. The CDR3 nucleotides are TGCGCCAGCAGCTTGGTCCCGACAGGGAACGAGCAGTACTTC.

The chain uses TRBV11-3 and TRBJ2-7; 7 bases match TRBD1. CDR1 SGHNT and CDR2 YENEEA come from the germline V gene. The CDR3 runs 14 residues. The J segment lost 2 bases and the V segment lost 0 bases, leaving 1 base of the junction unmatched. The CDR3 DNA is TGTGCCAGCAGCTTAGATAGGGGGCCCTACGAGCAGTACTTC. This gives the protein CASSLDRGPYEQYF. Filled out from reference TRBV11-3 and TRBJ2-7, the complete variable domain reads EAGVVQSPRYKIIEKKQPVAFWCNPISGHNTLYWYLQNLGQGPELLIRYENEEAVDDSQLPKDRFSAERLKGVDSTLKIQPAELGDSAVYLCASSLDRGPYEQYFGPGTRLTVT.

The chain recombines TRBV27 with TRBJ2-2; D unresolved. Germline values: CDR1 MNHEY, CDR2 SMNVEV (reference sequence). V dropped 4 bases and J dropped 3 bases, with 9 bases sitting between them. This CDR3 contains 14 residues. The CDR3 DNA follows: TGTGCCAGCAGTTCCGGGTGGGACACCGGGGAGCTGTTTTTT. Its translation: CASSSGWDTGELFF.

This sequence joins TRBV27 and TRBJ1-5; TRBD1 matches at 9 bases. Germline V lookup: CDR1 MNHEY, CDR2 SMNVEV (reference sequence). With V trimmed by 2 bases and J by 5 bases, 16 bases remained unmatched. The CDR3 length is 19 residues. The CDR3 coding sequence is TGTGCCAGCAGTTTAGGTCGGCCCAAACAGGGGGCTCTTGATCAGCCCCAGCATTTT. Translation gives CASSLGRPKQGALDQPQHF.

The chain links TRBV10-3 to TRBJ2-1; perhaps TRBD2 as D (5 bases). The ends were cut back, 0 bases at V and 9 bases at J, with 6 bases in the middle. CDR1 and CDR2 from the germline V gene are ENHRY and SYGVKD. The CDR3 has 12 amino acids. The CDR3 spells CAISESGVEQFF. The CDR3, as DNA: TGTGCCATCAGTGAGTCGGGAGTTGAGCAGTTCTTC.

The V and J genes are TRBV4-2 and TRBJ1-6; D unclear. This CDR3 has 15 amino acids. V lost 0 bases, J lost 8 bases, and 11 bases lay in between. Germline V gene lookup returns CDR1 LGHNA and CDR2 YNFKEQ. The CDR3 protein is CASSQDNVDYSPLHF. Here the CDR3 DNA reads TGTGCCAGCAGCCAAGATAACGTAGATTATTCACCCCTCCACTTT.

The V call is TRBV27, the J call TRBJ2-7; 9 bases are a match to TRBD1. Germline CDR1 is MNHEY and CDR2 is SMNVEV (reference sequence). This CDR3 has 13 residues. V was clipped by 6 bases and J by 3 bases; unmatched bases: 3. The CDR3 loop reads CASSGGQGYEQYF. As DNA, the CDR3 is TGTGCCAGCAGCGGGGGACAGGGCTACGAGCAGTACTTC.

This chain connects TRBV19 to TRBJ2-3, with D possibly being TRBD1 or TRBD2 (5 bases each). The germline CDR1 and CDR2 sequences are LNHDA and SQIVND (reference sequence). V was cut by 5 bases and J by 4 bases, with 13 bases left in between. The CDR3 loop spans 14 amino acids. CDR3 in DNA: TGTGCCAGTAGTCCCGGGACCCGGCCAGATACGCAGTATTTT. It encodes CASSPGTRPDTQYF. Full variable domain (remainder filled in from reference TRBV19 and TRBJ2-3): DGGITQSPKYLFRKEGQNVTLSCEQNLNHDAMYWYRQDPGQGLRLIYYSQIVNDFQKGDIAEGYSVSREKKESFPLTVTSAQKNPTAFYLCASSPGTRPDTQYFGPGTRLTVL.

In its sample, this clone was seen once. The chain has TRBV6-5 and TRBJ2-7; D may be TRBD1 (6 bases). Per germline, CDR1 MNHEY and CDR2 SVGAGI. V was trimmed by 7 bases and J by 0 bases, leaving 13 bases between them. The CDR3 runs 14 residues. The CDR3 coding sequence is TGTGCCAGCATCGAAACAGGGAGCTCCTACGAGCAGTACTTC. This sequence encodes CASIETGSSYEQYF.

The CDR3 protein is CASSLLHPRGGKEWGQIYEQYF. CDR3 sequence (DNA): TGTGCCAGCAGCTTACTCCACCCCCGGGGCGGGAAGGAATGGGGCCAAATTTACGAGCAGTACTTC. The chain carries TRBV7-8 and TRBJ2-7; D may be TRBD2 (6 bases). V lost 2 bases and J 4 bases, leaving 36 bases between the germline ends. The CDR3 is made up of 22 amino acids. Germline-derived CDR1 and CDR2 are SGHVS and FQNEAQ.

The chain combines TRBV27 with TRBJ2-7; D gene ambiguous. V shed 7 bases and J shed 2 bases, with 15 bases lying between them. CDR1 MNHEY and CDR2 SMNVEV come from the germline V gene (reference sequence). The CDR3 spans 14 residues. In DNA form, the CDR3 reads TGTGCCAGCAAACCAGCAACCGCCACCTACGAGCAGTACTTC. It translates to CASKPATATYEQYF.

The chain uses TRBV28 and TRBJ2-7; D is unresolved. Trimming removed 5 bases from V and 3 bases from J, with 14 bases in between. Germline values: CDR1 MDHEN, CDR2 SYDVKM. This CDR3 is built from 14 residues. The CDR3 spells CASSPPAPIYEQYF. CDR3 sequence (DNA): TGTGCCAGCAGTCCTCCAGCTCCCATCTACGAGCAGTACTTC.

V is TRBV28 and J is TRBJ1-5, with unresolved D. Germline-derived CDR1 and CDR2 are MDHEN and SYDVKM. CDR3 length equals 14 residues. The germline V and J ends were trimmed by 5 bases and 6 bases, with 14 bases remaining between them. The CDR3 loop is CASSPSRLFQPQHF. The DNA for the CDR3 is TGTGCCAGCAGTCCCAGCCGTTTATTTCAGCCCCAGCATTTT.

The chain couples TRBV7-9 to TRBJ2-1; 8 bases line up with TRBD1. There are 12 residues in the CDR3. Germline-derived CDR1 and CDR2 are SEHNR and FQNEAQ (reference sequence). The V and J ends lost 0 bases and 15 bases, in that order; junction bases with no gene match: 4. The CDR3 DNA is TGTGCCAGCAGCTTAGCCGGGACAGGTTTGTTCTTC. The encoded protein is CASSLAGTGLFF.

The J gene is TRBJ2-1, the V gene TRBV7-6; D is unresolved. The CDR3 totals 12 residues. V was shortened by 3 bases and J by 6 bases, with 6 bases between the two germline ends. CDR1 is SGHVS and CDR2 is FNYEAQ in the germline V gene. The CDR3 region has the DNA TGTGCCAGCAGCTTGACCCCCAATGAGCAGTTCTTC. Translating it yields CASSLTPNEQFF.